Presented here are 8 T cell receptor beta chains from one specimen sequenced in a study of neoadjuvant anti-PD-1 for oral cavity cancer. Produced via immunoSEQ multiplex PCR; TCRdb's table is partial and in-frame only. The profile shows 75,000 or so clones, 70% to 85% of them singletons. The sequencing here drew on PBMCs, taken before nivolumab (anti-PD-1) treatment. Every receptor here comes from a person aged 40 to 85 with oral cavity squamous cell carcinoma.

The chain couples TRBV6-1 to TRBJ1-5; 8 bases line up with TRBD1. Germline CDR1 MNHNS, CDR2 SASEGT. V gave up 4 bases and J gave up 5 bases; unmatched junction bases: 10. CDR3 length equals 16 residues. DNA of the CDR3: TGTGCCAGCAGTGGACTTTGGCAGGGGGCGGATCAGCCCCAGCATTTT. Amino acids: CASSGLWQGADQPQHF.

This chain links TRBV27 with TRBJ2-1; D is possibly TRBD1 or TRBD2 (7 bases each). The CDR3 runs 15 residues. Germline V gene sequence: CDR1 MNHEY, CDR2 SMNVEV (reference sequence). V shed 5 bases and J shed 9 bases, with 20 bases lying between them. CDR3 loop: CASSPWGSGGGEQFF. The CDR3 DNA sequence: TGTGCCAGCAGTCCCTGGGGCTCAGGGGGGGGTGAGCAGTTCTTC.

The chain employs TRBV28 and TRBJ2-2; 11 positions match TRBD2. With V trimmed by 8 bases and J by 4 bases, 6 bases remained unmatched. Germline V lookup: CDR1 MDHEN, CDR2 SYDVKM. CDR3 size: 15 residues. CDR3 DNA: TGTGCCAGCGGCCCCGGGACTAGCGGCACCGGGGAGCTGTTTTTT. It is translated as CASGPGTSGTGELFF.

This clone was observed a single time. CDR3 amino acids: CASSLDDGDTQYF. The CDR3 DNA is TGTGCCAGCAGCTTAGATGACGGTGATACGCAGTATTTT. This chain connects TRBV11-2 to TRBJ2-3; D remains ambiguous. The CDR3 has 13 amino acids. Per germline, CDR1 SGHAT and CDR2 FQNNGV. Trimming cost V 0 bases and J 6 bases, with 7 bases left between them.

This chain uses TRBV30 with TRBJ1-4; D uncertain. Trimming shortened V by 1 base and J by 0 bases, and 6 bases separated the two germline ends. The length of the CDR3 is 14 residues. CDR1 and CDR2 (germline): GTSNPN, SVGIG (reference sequence). The CDR3 sequence: CAWSGQATNEKLFF. The CDR3 bases are TGTGCCTGGAGTGGCCAGGCAACTAATGAAAAACTGTTTTTT.

This clone was found once. The chain has TRBV19 and TRBJ2-5; perhaps TRBD1 as D (7 bases). This CDR3 is built from 15 residues. Trimming shortened V by 3 bases and J by 4 bases, and 15 bases separated the two germline ends. Germline values: CDR1 LNHDA, CDR2 SQIVND (reference sequence). CDR3 bases: TGTGCCAGTAGTATGTCAGGGGGGCCGGGAGAGACCCAGTACTTC. Translation gives CASSMSGGPGETQYF. The full variable domain, its missing parts supplied by reference TRBV19 and TRBJ2-5, is DGGITQSPKYLFRKEGQNVTLSCEQNLNHDAMYWYRQDPGQGLRLIYYSQIVNDFQKGDIAEGYSVSREKKESFPLTVTSAQKNPTAFYLCASSMSGGPGETQYFGPGTRLLVL.

This chain connects TRBV30 to TRBJ2-1; 8 bases are shared with TRBD2. Trimming removed 5 bases from V and 15 bases from J; junction bases left unmatched: 6. CDR1 and CDR2 (germline): GTSNPN, SVGIG (reference sequence). The CDR3 is 10 amino acids. In DNA, the CDR3 is TGTGCCTGGGGGACTAGTTCGTCGTTCTTC. Translating gives CAWGTSSSFF.

V usage is TRBV19 and J usage is TRBJ2-2, with 10 bases identical to TRBD2. The CDR3 totals 15 residues. The J segment lost 0 bases and the V segment lost 6 bases, leaving 1 base of the junction unmatched. In germline, CDR1 is LNHDA, CDR2 SQIVND (reference sequence). CDR3 in amino acids: CASRGLAANTGELFF. The CDR3 DNA is TGTGCCAGTAGAGGACTAGCGGCGAACACCGGGGAGCTGTTTTTT. The full variable domain, in which reference TRBV19 and TRBJ2-2 provide the parts outside the CDR3, is DGGITQSPKYLFRKEGQNVTLSCEQNLNHDAMYWYRQDPGQGLRLIYYSQIVNDFQKGDIAEGYSVSREKKESFPLTVTSAQKNPTAFYLCASRGLAANTGELFFGEGSRLTVL.